These 32 T cell receptor beta chains were all obtained from the same sample, sequenced in a study of CD8+CD57+ T cells in acquired aplastic anemia. Genomic DNA, the template, was used for profiling of the TCR beta VDJ and CDR3. TCRdb used MiXCR to reprocess the reads, holding one entry per CDR3 protein. Counted here are more than 250,000 distinct CDR3 sequences, roughly 82% occurring once; the ten biggest clones make up less than 50%. The sequenced patients had an expansion of CD8+CD57+ cells seen by flow cytometry. The source material was sorted CD4+, CD8+, or CD8+CD57+ T cells (not recorded which) from PBMCs. The receptor source for this set is a human donor with aplastic anemia.

With regard to this clonotype: This is likely a read error, given that the CDR3 carries no conserved phenylalanine or tryptophan at its end. Because the CDR3's place on the DNA is in doubt, the DNA is left out and the CDR3 is given as listed by TCRdb. This sequence joins TRBV2 and TRBJ2-3. The CDR3 is 15 amino acids in total, end residues counted. The germline V gene has CDR1 SNHLY and CDR2 FYNNEI. This CDR3 is CASSDGSGIPDPHYC.

This clonotype has a count of ten or more. The chain combines TRBV7-2 with TRBJ2-1; 8 nucleotides align to TRBD2. The trim removed 4 bases at V and 7 bases at J, leaving 9 bases unmatched. This CDR3 has 15 amino acids. Germline V gene data show CDR1 as SGHTA and CDR2 as FQGNSA. This CDR3 reads CASSYTSGPENEQFF. As DNA, the CDR3 is TGTGCCAGCAGCTATACTAGCGGTCCCGAGAATGAGCAGTTCTTC.

The gene calls are TRBV14 and TRBJ1-2; possibly TRBD1 for D (5 bases). The CDR3 is 15 amino acids. V lost 6 bases to trimming and J lost 3 bases, with 17 bases between them. Germline V gene data show CDR1 as SGHDN and CDR2 as FVKESK. Here the CDR3 DNA reads TGTGCCAGCAGTAACGTCGGGGACCCCTACTATGGCTACACCTTC. It specifies CASSNVGDPYYGYTF.

Worth noting for this clonotype: Here the CDR3 omits its conserved ending phenylalanine or tryptophan, so a read error is the likely source. The limits of the CDR3 on the DNA are not certain, so only TCRdb's listed CDR3 is given. V and J are TRBV9 and TRBJ2-3; TRBD2, as called in the table, went unchecked against the DNA. The CDR3 length is 13 residues, termini included. Germline V gene sequence: CDR1 SGDLS, CDR2 YYNGEE. The CDR3 spells CASGGGDREGGNI.

The sample holds many counts of this clonotype. The rearrangement uses TRBV6-2 or TRBV6-3 and TRBJ1-4; 8 nucleotides align to TRBD1. The CDR3 extends over 15 amino acids. CDR1 and CDR2 (germline): MNHEY, SVGEGT. V was pared by 0 bases and J by 5 bases, with 2 bases of the junction left unmatched. CDR3 amino acids: CASSYSGDRNEKLFF. CDR3 coding DNA: TGTGCCAGCAGTTACTCGGGGGACAGGAATGAAAAACTGTTTTTT.

With respect to this clonotype: One end of the junction is discordant with germline, which a read error may explain. This chain joins TRBV2 and TRBJ2-1; 7 bases are a match to TRBD1. Germline V gene data show CDR1 as SNHLY and CDR2 as FYNNEI. This CDR3 is built from 15 residues. CDR3 amino acids: CASSVGGQSTDTQCF. The CDR3 region has the DNA TGTGCCAGCAGTGTAGGGGGCCAGAGCACAGATACGCAGTGTTTT.

The chain links TRBV19 to TRBJ1-4; possibly TRBD1 for D (6 bases). CDR1 and CDR2 (germline): LNHDA, SQIVND (reference sequence). The CDR3 is 17 residues long. Trimming took 5 bases from V and 11 from J, leaving 27 bases between them. CDR3: CASSGGSGDTIYFKLFF. The CDR3 coding sequence is TGTGCCAGTAGTGGGGGCTCTGGAGACACCATATATTTTAAACTGTTTTTT.

This clonotype was picked up many times. V is TRBV5-6 and J is TRBJ1-1, with 9 nucleotides matching TRBD1. From germline, CDR1 is SGHDT and CDR2 YYEEEE. This CDR3 region has 14 residues. V shed 9 bases, J shed 3 bases, and the junction held 9 bases outside the gene matches. The CDR3, as DNA: TGTGCCACCCAACAGGGGGCGGGGGACACTGAAGCTTTCTTT. Amino acids: CATQQGAGDTEAFF. The full variable domain, completed using reference TRBV5-6 and TRBJ1-1, is DAGVTQSPTHLIKTRGQQVTLRCSPKSGHDTVSWYQQALGQGPQFIFQYYEEEERQRGNFPDRFSGHQFPNYSSELNVNALLLGDSALYLCATQQGAGDTEAFFGQGTRLTVV.

As concerns this clonotype: In this CDR3 the conserved last residue, phenylalanine or tryptophan, is missing, so a read error is likely. Because the CDR3's place on the DNA is in doubt, the DNA is left out and the CDR3 is given as listed by TCRdb. The J gene is TRBJ1-2, the V gene TRBV7-4; the table's TRBD1 call for D was not verified on the DNA. The CDR3 spans 16 residues, counting both ends. The germline V gene encodes CDR1 SGHVT and CDR2 SQSDAQ. Here the CDR3 reads CASSAVDTSSTSGRAP.

J is TRBJ2-1 and V is TRBV2; D could derive from TRBD1 or TRBD2 (7 bases each). CDR3 length equals 13 residues. Germline V gene lookup returns CDR1 SNHLY and CDR2 FYNNEI. V lost 6 bases, J lost 11 bases, and 17 bases lay in between. CDR3 sequence (DNA): TGTGCCAGCAGGGGAGGGGGCGCGGATAAGCAGTTCTTC. Translation: CASRGGGADKQFF.

The J gene is TRBJ1-2, the V gene TRBV5-4, with no clear D. The CDR3 totals 14 residues. From germline, CDR1 is SGHNT and CDR2 YYREEE (reference sequence). Trimming left V 0 bases short and J 9 bases short, with 15 bases between. The CDR3 DNA is TGTGCCAGCAGCTTGGAACTGCGTTATCTCCGCTACACCTTC. Translation: CASSLELRYLRYTF.

Regarding this clonotype: Because the CDR3 is missing its conserved closing phenylalanine or tryptophan, this is likely a read error. No DNA is shown, since the ends of the CDR3 on it are uncertain; the CDR3 is the one TCRdb lists. The rearrangement uses TRBV9 and TRBJ2-3; TRBD1, the table's D call, lacks a check against the DNA. The CDR3 has 13 residues if both end residues are counted. Germline CDR1 reads SGDLS; CDR2 reads YYNGEE. The CDR3 reads CASSDGGDNSNQL.

A single count supports this clonotype. The chain joins TRBV9 to TRBJ1-1, with D unresolved. The V end lost 7 bases, the J end lost 3 bases, and 19 bases lay between the germline ends. This CDR3 has 15 residues. In germline, CDR1 is SGDLS, CDR2 YYNGEE. The CDR3 protein is CASGLDLTGHTEAFF. The CDR3 DNA follows: TGTGCCAGCGGCTTAGATCTGACCGGGCACACTGAAGCTTTCTTT.

The chain recombines TRBV10-3 with TRBJ1-5, with unresolved D. The CDR3 runs 12 residues. Germline loops: CDR1 ENHRY, CDR2 SYGVKD. Trimming shortened V by 2 bases and J by 7 bases, and 6 bases separated the two germline ends. The CDR3 is CAISEPRQPQHF. CDR3 DNA sequence: TGTGCCATCAGTGAGCCCCGGCAGCCCCAGCATTTT.

The rearrangement links TRBV20-1 to TRBJ2-3, with D perhaps matching TRBD2 (5 bases). This CDR3 contains 16 residues. In germline, CDR1 is DFQATT, CDR2 SNEGSKA (reference sequence). The ends were cut back, 3 bases at V and 0 bases at J, with 16 bases in the middle. The CDR3 loop reads CSASPATEDSTDTQYF. The CDR3 coding sequence is TGCAGTGCTAGTCCAGCGACGGAGGACAGCACAGATACGCAGTATTTT.

The V and J genes are TRBV7-9 and TRBJ2-3; 9 positions match TRBD1. CDR3 length: 14 residues. Looked up from germline, CDR1 is SEHNR and CDR2 is FQNEAQ (reference sequence). V lost 3 bases and J lost 13; bases outside the gene matches: 11. In DNA, the CDR3 is TGTGCCAGCAGCTTGACAGGGGGTGCCGACAATGAGTATTTT. Its translation is CASSLTGGADNEYF.

The rearrangement uses TRBV7-9 and TRBJ1-1; D call uncertain. Looked up from germline, CDR1 is SEHNR and CDR2 is FQNEAQ (reference sequence). Between the trimmed V and J ends, which lost 1 base and 13 bases, there was a span of 22 bases. This CDR3 has 15 amino acids. CDR3 residues: CASSLVPTEKFYGFF. The CDR3 DNA sequence: TGTGCCAGCAGCTTAGTACCCACAGAGAAGTTTTATGGTTTCTTT. The complete variable domain, with remaining parts taken from reference TRBV7-9 and TRBJ1-1, reads DTGVSQNPRHKITKRGQNVTFRCDPISEHNRLYWYRQTLGQGPEFLTYFQNEAQLEKSRLLSDRFSAERPKGSFSTLEIQRTEQGDSAMYLCASSLVPTEKFYGFFGQGTRLTVV.

The chain couples TRBV7-8 to TRBJ2-1, with 8 bases that match TRBD2. This CDR3 comprises 19 residues. V lost 1 base, J lost 1 base, and 12 bases stayed unmatched. Germline loops: CDR1 SGHVS, CDR2 FQNEAQ. CDR3 in DNA: TGTGCCAGCAGCTTAGAGGATCGGCGGGGGGCCAGGTCCTACAATGAGCAGTTCTTC. It yields the protein CASSLEDRRGARSYNEQFF.

A word on this clonotype: The conserved closing phenylalanine or tryptophan is absent in this CDR3, likely reflecting a read error. Because the CDR3's place on the DNA is in doubt, the DNA is left out and the CDR3 is given as listed by TCRdb. The rearrangement uses TRBV7-3 and TRBJ2-1; whether TRBD1, the table's D call, matches the DNA was not checked. The CDR3 spans 13 amino acids, including both terminal residues. Looked up from germline, CDR1 is SGHTA and CDR2 is FQGTGA. The CDR3 protein is CASSAGGMQSVSY.

In regard to this clonotype: Given the absence of the conserved phenylalanine or tryptophan at the CDR3 end, a read error is likely. The rearrangement uses TRBV15 and TRBJ1-1; possible D gene TRBD1, 5 bases. This CDR3 comprises 15 residues. Between the trimmed V and J ends, which lost 4 bases and 5 bases, there was a span of 17 bases. Germline lookup yields CDR1 LNHNV and CDR2 YYDKDF (reference sequence). In nucleotides, the CDR3 is TGTGCCACCAGCATAGGGGCGAGGGAGAGGACTGAAGCTTTCTGT. As protein: CATSIGARERTEAFC.

To note about this clonotype: Sequence at one end of the junction differs from germline and may be a read error. The chain employs TRBV5-1 and TRBJ2-5; D is possibly TRBD1 (5 bases). Germline CDR1 is SGHRS and CDR2 is YFSETQ. This CDR3 is built from 14 residues. For the CDR3, the DNA is TGCGCCACCAGCTTCACAGGTGACCTGAAGACCCAGTACTTC. This gives the protein CATSFTGDLKTQYF.

The chain is built from TRBV7-2 and TRBJ2-1, with a tentative D call TRBD1 (6 bases). The germline V and J ends were trimmed by 5 bases and 7 bases, with 18 bases remaining between them. The CDR3 has 15 residues. The germline V gene encodes CDR1 SGHTA and CDR2 FQGNSA. The CDR3 DNA is TGTGCCAGCAGCCAAGATGGGGGCCCGCCAAATGAGCAGTTCTTC. This codes for CASSQDGGPPNEQFF.

V gene TRBV7-8 combines with J gene TRBJ2-7; possibly TRBD2 for D (5 bases). CDR1 is SGHVS and CDR2 is FQNEAQ in the germline V gene. The CDR3 runs to 18 residues. Deletions cut 0 bases from V and 4 bases from J, with 22 bases between. CDR3 sequence: CASSLAGDPDAHSYEQYV. In nucleotides, the CDR3 is TGTGCCAGCAGCTTAGCGGGAGACCCCGATGCGCATTCTTACGAGCAGTACGTC.

Note on this clonotype: It is unclear where the CDR3 begins or ends on the DNA, so no DNA is shown, and the CDR3 is as TCRdb lists it. The chain recombines TRBV9 with TRBJ1-2. 15 amino acids form the CDR3, both terminal residues included. The germline gives CDR1 SGDLS, CDR2 YYNGEE. The CDR3 reads CASGWGGGSNYVDTF.

This clonotype was recorded a few times. CDR3 DNA: TGTGCCAGCAGCTTAGTACTGACGGGGCACACTGAAGCTTTCTTT. Amino acid sequence: CASSLVLTGHTEAFF. The chain is built from TRBV7-9 and TRBJ1-1; maybe TRBD1 (5 bases). The CDR3 extends over 15 amino acids. V dropped 1 base and J dropped 3 bases, with 12 bases sitting between them. Germline lookup yields CDR1 SEHNR and CDR2 FQNEAQ (reference sequence).

In its sample, this clonotype was seen a few times. This chain connects TRBV7-8 to TRBJ1-1; D is ambiguous. Trimming pared 1 base from V and 13 bases from J, leaving 22 bases between. The germline CDR1 and CDR2 sequences are SGHVS and FQNEAQ. The CDR3 sequence is 15 residues long. The CDR3 spells CASSLEGGPDTEYFF. The CDR3 DNA reads TGTGCCAGCAGCTTAGAGGGAGGACCCGATACGGAGTATTTCTTT. The whole variable domain, remainder taken from reference TRBV7-8 and TRBJ1-1, is GAGVSQSPRYKVAKRGQDVALRCDPISGHVSLFWYQQALGQGPEFLTYFQNEAQLDKSGLPSDRFFAERPEGSVSTLKIQRTQQEDSAVYLCASSLEGGPDTEYFFGQGTRLTVV.

Turning to this clonotype: No DNA is shown, since the ends of the CDR3 on it are uncertain; the CDR3 is the one TCRdb lists. The V call is TRBV7-3, the J call TRBJ1-6; TRBD1 is the table's D call and was not checked against the DNA. 16 amino acids form the CDR3, both terminal residues included. The germline V gene encodes CDR1 SGHTA and CDR2 FQGTGA. This CDR3 is CAGLGGAEAQYFGPHF.

With regard to this clonotype: One end of the junction is discordant with germline, which a read error may explain. The chain uses TRBV7-8 and TRBJ2-7; D may correspond to TRBD1 or TRBD2 (5 bases each). Per the germline V gene, CDR1 is SGHVS and CDR2 is FQNEAQ. The CDR3 totals 14 residues. This chain's CDR3 is CASSLAGDHYTQYF. Here the CDR3 DNA reads TGTGCCAGCAGCTTAGCGGGGGATCACTATACGCAGTATTTC.

The chain uses TRBV2 and TRBJ2-1; D is possibly TRBD2 (5 bases). V dropped 7 bases and J dropped 8 bases, with 12 bases sitting between them. Germline values: CDR1 SNHLY, CDR2 FYNNEI. CDR3 length: 12 amino acids. CDR3 protein: CASIGLADEQFF. In DNA, the CDR3 is TGTGCCAGCATCGGTCTAGCCGATGAGCAGTTCTTC.

This clonotype has more than one count but fewer than ten. CDR3 region: CSVLTDTQYF. The DNA of the CDR3 is TGCAGCGTCCTCACAGATACGCAGTATTTT. The rearrangement uses TRBV29-1 and TRBJ2-3; D unclear. Germline V gene lookup returns CDR1 SQVTM and CDR2 ANQGSEA. Deletions cut 6 bases from V and 2 bases from J, with 3 bases between. This CDR3 contains 10 residues.

The chain links TRBV2 to TRBJ2-5; D perhaps matches TRBD2 (6 bases). This CDR3 region has 14 residues. V lost 10 bases, J lost 2 bases, and 17 bases lay in between. In germline, CDR1 is SNHLY, CDR2 FYNNEI. This CDR3 reads CATSEGSGQETQYF. As DNA, the CDR3 is TGTGCCACCAGCGAAGGGAGCGGGCAAGAGACCCAGTACTTC.

This clonotype was seen just once. The junction differs from germline at one of its ends, possibly a read error. This sequence joins TRBV7-9 and TRBJ1-2; D unclear. Germline V CDR1 and CDR2: SEHNR, FQNEAQ (reference sequence). CDR3 size: 14 residues. This CDR3 is CASSFDRSVGGYDF. The DNA for the CDR3 is TGTGCCAGCAGCTTTGATAGAAGCGTGGGTGGCTATGACTTC.